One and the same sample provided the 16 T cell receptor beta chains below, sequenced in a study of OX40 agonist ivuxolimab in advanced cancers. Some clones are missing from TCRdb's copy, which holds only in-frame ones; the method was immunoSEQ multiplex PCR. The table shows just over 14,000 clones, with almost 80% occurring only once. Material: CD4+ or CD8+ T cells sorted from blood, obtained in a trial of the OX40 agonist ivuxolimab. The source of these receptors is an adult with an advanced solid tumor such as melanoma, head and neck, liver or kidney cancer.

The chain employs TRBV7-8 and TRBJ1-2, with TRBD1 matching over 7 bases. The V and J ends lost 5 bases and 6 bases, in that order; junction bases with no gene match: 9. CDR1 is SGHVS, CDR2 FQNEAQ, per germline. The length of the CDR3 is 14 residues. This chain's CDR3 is CASSPTGPSDGYTF. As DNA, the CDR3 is TGTGCCAGCAGCCCGACAGGGCCCAGTGATGGCTACACCTTC.

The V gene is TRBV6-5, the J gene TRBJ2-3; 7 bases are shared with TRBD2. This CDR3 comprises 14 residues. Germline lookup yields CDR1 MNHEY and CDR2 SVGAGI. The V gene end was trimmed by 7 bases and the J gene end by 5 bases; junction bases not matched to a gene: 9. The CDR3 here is CASTYGGFGDTQYF. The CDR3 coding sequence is TGTGCCAGCACCTACGGGGGGTTCGGAGATACGCAGTATTTT.

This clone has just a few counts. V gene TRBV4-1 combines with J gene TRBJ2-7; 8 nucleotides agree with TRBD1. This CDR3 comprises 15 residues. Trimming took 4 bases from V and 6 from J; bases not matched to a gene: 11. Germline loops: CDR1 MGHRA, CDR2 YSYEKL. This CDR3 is CASSRLQGAPREQYF. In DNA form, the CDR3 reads TGCGCCAGCAGCCGCCTTCAGGGGGCGCCCCGCGAGCAGTACTTC.

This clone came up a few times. The CDR3 DNA reads as TGTGCCAGCAGTTTATTGGTTCAGGAAAAACTGTTTTTT. It yields the protein CASSLLVQEKLFF. The genes are TRBV28 and TRBJ1-4, with D unresolved. CDR1 is MDHEN and CDR2 is SYDVKM in the germline V gene. V was shortened by 1 base and J by 8 bases, with 8 bases between the two germline ends. The CDR3 runs 13 residues.

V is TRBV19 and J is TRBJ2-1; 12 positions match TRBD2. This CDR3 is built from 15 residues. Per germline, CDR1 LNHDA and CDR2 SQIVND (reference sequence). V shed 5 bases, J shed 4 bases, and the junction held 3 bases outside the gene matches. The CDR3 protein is CASSGLAGWYNEQFF. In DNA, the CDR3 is TGTGCCAGTAGTGGACTAGCGGGATGGTACAATGAGCAGTTCTTC.

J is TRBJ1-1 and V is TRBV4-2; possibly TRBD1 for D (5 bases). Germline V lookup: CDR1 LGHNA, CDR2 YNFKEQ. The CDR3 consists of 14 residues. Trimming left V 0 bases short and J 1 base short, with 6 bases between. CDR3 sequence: CASSQDRGNTEAFF. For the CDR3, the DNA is TGTGCCAGCAGCCAAGATAGGGGGAACACTGAAGCTTTCTTT.

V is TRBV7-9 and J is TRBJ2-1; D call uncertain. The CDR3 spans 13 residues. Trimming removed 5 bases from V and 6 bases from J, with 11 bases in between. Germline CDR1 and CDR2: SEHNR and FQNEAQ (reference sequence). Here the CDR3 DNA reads TGTGCCAGCAGCCACCGACTTCTCAATGAGCAGTTCTTC. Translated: CASSHRLLNEQFF. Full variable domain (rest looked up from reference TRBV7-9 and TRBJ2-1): DTGVSQNPRHKITKRGQNVTFRCDPISEHNRLYWYRQTLGQGPEFLTYFQNEAQLEKSRLLSDRFSAERPKGSFSTLEIQRTEQGDSAMYLCASSHRLLNEQFFGPGTRLTVL.

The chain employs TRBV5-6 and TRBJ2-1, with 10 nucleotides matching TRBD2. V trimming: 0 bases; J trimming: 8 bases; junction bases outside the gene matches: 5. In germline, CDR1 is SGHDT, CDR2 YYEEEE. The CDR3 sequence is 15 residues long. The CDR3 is CASSLEPSGSYEQFF. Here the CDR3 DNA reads TGTGCCAGCAGCTTGGAGCCTAGCGGGAGCTATGAGCAGTTCTTC.

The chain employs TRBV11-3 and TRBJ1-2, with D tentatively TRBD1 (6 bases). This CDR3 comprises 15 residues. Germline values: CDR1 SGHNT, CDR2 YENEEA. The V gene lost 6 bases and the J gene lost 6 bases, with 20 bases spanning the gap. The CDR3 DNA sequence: TGTGCCAGCAGTTCCTTATCGTCGCAGGGGCATGGCTACACCTTC. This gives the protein CASSSLSSQGHGYTF.

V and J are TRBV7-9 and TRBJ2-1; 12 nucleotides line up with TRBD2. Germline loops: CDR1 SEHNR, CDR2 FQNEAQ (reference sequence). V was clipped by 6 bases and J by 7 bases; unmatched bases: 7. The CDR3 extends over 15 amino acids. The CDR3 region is CASSLRLAGVNEQFF. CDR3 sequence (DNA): TGTGCCAGCAGTCTCAGACTAGCGGGAGTGAATGAGCAGTTCTTC.

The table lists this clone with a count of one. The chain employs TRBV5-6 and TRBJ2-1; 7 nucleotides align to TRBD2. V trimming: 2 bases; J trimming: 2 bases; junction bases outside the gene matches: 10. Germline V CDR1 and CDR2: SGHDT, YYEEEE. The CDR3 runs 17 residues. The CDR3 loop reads CASSFIQPSGAYNEQFF. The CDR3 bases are TGTGCCAGCAGCTTCATCCAACCTAGCGGAGCCTACAATGAGCAGTTCTTC.

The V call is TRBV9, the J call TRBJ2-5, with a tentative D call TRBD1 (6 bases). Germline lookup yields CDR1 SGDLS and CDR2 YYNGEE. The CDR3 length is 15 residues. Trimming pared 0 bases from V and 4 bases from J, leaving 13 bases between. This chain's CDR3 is CASSVDGGEGETQYF. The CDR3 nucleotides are TGTGCCAGCAGCGTAGATGGGGGCGAGGGAGAGACCCAGTACTTC.

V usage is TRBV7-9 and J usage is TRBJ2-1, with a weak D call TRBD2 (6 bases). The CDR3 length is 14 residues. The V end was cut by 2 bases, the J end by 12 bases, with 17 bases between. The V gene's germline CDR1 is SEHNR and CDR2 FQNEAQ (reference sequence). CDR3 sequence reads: CASSLFEGLNGQFF. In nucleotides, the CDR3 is TGTGCCAGCAGCTTATTTGAGGGACTTAACGGGCAGTTCTTC. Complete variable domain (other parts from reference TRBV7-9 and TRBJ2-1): DTGVSQNPRHKITKRGQNVTFRCDPISEHNRLYWYRQTLGQGPEFLTYFQNEAQLEKSRLLSDRFSAERPKGSFSTLEIQRTEQGDSAMYLCASSLFEGLNGQFFGPGTRLTVL.

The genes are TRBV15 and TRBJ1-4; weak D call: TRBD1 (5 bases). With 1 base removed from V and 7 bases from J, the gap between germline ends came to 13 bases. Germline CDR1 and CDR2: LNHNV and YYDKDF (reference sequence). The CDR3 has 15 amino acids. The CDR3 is CATSRVRGEGEKLFF. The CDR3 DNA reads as TGTGCCACCAGCAGAGTTCGGGGGGAAGGTGAAAAACTGTTTTTT.

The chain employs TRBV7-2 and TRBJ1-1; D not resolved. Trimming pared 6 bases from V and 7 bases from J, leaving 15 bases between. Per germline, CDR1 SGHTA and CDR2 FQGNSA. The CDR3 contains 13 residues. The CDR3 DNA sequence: TGTGCCAGCAGTTACTATAGCGGCGGTGAAGCTTTCTTT. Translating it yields CASSYYSGGEAFF.

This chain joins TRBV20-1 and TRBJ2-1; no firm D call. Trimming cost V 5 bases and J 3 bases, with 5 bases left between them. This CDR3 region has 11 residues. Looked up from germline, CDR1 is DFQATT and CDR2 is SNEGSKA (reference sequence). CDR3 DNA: TGCAGTGCTTACGACTACAATGAGCAGTTCTTC. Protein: CSAYDYNEQFF.